This record covers a single T cell receptor beta chain. Antigen specificity is unknown. The source of the sample is a study of T cells in pancreatic ductal adenocarcinoma. Findings and caveats of the study: Blood had more productive templates and roughly 8-fold more unique clonotypes than tumor.

Assay: immunoSEQ multiplex PCR; the TCRdb copy retains only in-frame clones and omits some. This sample has approximately 13,000 clones; roughly 88% occur once, and the top ten carry less than 20%. Selected pancreatic ductal adenocarcinoma patients had undergone surgery without neoadjuvant therapy. CDR1 SEHNR and CDR2 FQNEAQ come from the germline V gene (reference sequence). Trimming stripped 5 bases from V and 4 bases from J, with 12 bases between. This CDR3 has 15 residues. The chain uses TRBV7-9 and TRBJ2-6; D gene ambiguous. Sequencing was carried out using PBMCs. The receptor was derived from a human donor with pancreatic ductal adenocarcinoma. The CDR3 sequence: CASSLPALGANVLTF. In DNA, the CDR3 is TGTGCCAGCAGCCTCCCCGCCCTCGGGGCCAACGTCCTGACTTTC.